What follows is one TCR beta chain and its context. These data originate in a study of OX40 agonist ivuxolimab in advanced cancers. Study in general: Having had anti-PD-1, anti-PD-L1 or anti-CTLA-4 therapy before was allowed, and more than 35% had some. One patient with hepatocellular carcinoma and two with cutaneous melanoma, three in all, had partial responses.

Assay used: immunoSEQ multiplex PCR; TCRdb lists only in-frame clones, some missing. In the table there are about 95,000 clones, approximately 85% of which are singletons. The sequence was obtained from an adult with an advanced solid tumor such as melanoma, head and neck, liver or kidney cancer. The source material was CD4+ or CD8+ T cells sorted from blood, sampled in a trial of the OX40 agonist ivuxolimab.

The CDR3 loop reads CASSPPRGTGELFF. In nucleotides, the CDR3 is TGTGCCAGCAGCCCCCCTAGGGGCACCGGGGAGCTGTTTTTT. V and J are TRBV5-4 and TRBJ2-2; D is perhaps TRBD1 (5 bases). The CDR3 is 14 amino acids. V dropped 4 bases and J dropped 4 bases, with 11 bases sitting between them. CDR1 SGHNT and CDR2 YYREEE come from the germline V gene (reference sequence).